What follows are 2 T cell receptor beta chains derived from one specimen sequenced in a study of T cells after yellow fever vaccination. One entry per CDR3 protein results from TCRdb running MiXCR on the 5' RACE reads. The table lists fewer than 150,000 distinct CDR3 sequences, 7.2% of them singletons, with 2.5% to 3% in the top ten. The specimen comprised CD4+ T cells sorted from PBMCs, sampled approximately 47 days after the first yellow fever vaccination. All receptors come from a man aged 18-30 years who received the YFV17D yellow fever vaccine.

This clonotype was detected many times. J is TRBJ2-3 and V is TRBV5-1; 8 bases are a match to TRBD2. CDR1 and CDR2 from the germline V gene are SGHRS and YFSETQ. The CDR3 extends over 18 amino acids. The V and J ends lost 4 bases and 3 bases, in that order; junction bases with no gene match: 16. CDR3 loop: CASSRPFGSGGRTDTQYF. The CDR3 DNA is TGCGCCAGCAGCCGTCCCTTTGGCAGCGGGGGTAGGACAGATACGCAGTATTTT.

This clonotype came up many times. The V and J genes are TRBV10-3 and TRBJ2-1; 7 nucleotides line up with TRBD1. Trimming at V came to 5 bases and at J to 6 bases, leaving 19 bases not matched to a gene. The germline V gene has CDR1 ENHRY and CDR2 SYGVKD. The CDR3 covers 18 residues. CDR3 in amino acids: CAISTHFRGTAGPNEQFF. The DNA for the CDR3 is TGTGCCATCAGTACACATTTCCGTGGGACAGCAGGCCCCAATGAGCAGTTCTTC.